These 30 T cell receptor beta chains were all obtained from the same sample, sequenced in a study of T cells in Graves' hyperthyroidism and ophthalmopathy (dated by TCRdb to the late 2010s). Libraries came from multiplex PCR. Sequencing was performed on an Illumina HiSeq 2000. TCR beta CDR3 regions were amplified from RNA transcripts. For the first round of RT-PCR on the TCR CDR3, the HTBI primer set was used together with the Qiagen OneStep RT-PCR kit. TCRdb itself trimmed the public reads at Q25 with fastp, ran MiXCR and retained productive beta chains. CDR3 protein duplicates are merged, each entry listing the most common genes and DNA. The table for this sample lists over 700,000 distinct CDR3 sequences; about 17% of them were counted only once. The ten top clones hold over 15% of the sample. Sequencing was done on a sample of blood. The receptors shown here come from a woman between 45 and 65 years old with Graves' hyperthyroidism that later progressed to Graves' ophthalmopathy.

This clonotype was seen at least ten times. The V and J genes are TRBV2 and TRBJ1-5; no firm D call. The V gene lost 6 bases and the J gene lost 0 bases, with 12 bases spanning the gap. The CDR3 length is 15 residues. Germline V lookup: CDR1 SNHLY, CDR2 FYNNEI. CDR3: CASRRLDNSNQPQHF. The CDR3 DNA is TGTGCCAGCAGAAGACTCGATAATAGCAATCAGCCCCAGCATTTT.

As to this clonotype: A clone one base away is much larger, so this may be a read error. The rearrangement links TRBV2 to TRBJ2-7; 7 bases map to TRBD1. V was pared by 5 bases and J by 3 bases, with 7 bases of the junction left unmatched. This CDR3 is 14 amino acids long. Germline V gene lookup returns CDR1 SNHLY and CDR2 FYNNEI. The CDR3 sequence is CASSPRQGHYEQYF. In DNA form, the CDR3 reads TGTGCCAGCAGTCCCCGACAGGGACACTACGAGCAGTACTTC.

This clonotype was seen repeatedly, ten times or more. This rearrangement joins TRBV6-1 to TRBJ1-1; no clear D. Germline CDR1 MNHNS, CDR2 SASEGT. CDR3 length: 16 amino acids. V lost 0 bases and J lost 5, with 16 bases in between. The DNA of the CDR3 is TGTGCCAGCAGTGAAGCCCCTATCGATCGACGGACTGAAGCTTTCTTT. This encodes CASSEAPIDRRTEAFF.

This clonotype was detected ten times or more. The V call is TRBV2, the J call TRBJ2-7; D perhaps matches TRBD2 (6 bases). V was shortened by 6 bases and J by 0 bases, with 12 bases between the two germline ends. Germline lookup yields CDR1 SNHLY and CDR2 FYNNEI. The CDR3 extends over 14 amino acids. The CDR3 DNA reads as TGTGCCAGCAGGTGGACGGAGGGCTCCTACGAGCAGTACTTC. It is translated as CASRWTEGSYEQYF.

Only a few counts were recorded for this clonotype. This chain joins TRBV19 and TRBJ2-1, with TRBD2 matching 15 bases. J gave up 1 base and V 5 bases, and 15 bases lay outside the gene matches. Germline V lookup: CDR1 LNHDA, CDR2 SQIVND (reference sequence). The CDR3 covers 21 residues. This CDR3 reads CASSFGLAGGPDGFSYNEQFF. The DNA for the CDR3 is TGTGCCAGTAGTTTCGGACTAGCGGGGGGGCCTGACGGTTTTTCCTACAATGAGCAGTTCTTC.

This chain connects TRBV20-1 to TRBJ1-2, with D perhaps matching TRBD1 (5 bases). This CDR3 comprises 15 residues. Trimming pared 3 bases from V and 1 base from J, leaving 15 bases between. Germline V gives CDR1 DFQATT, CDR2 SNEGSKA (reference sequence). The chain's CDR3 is CSASIRQIINYGYTF. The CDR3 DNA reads TGCAGTGCTAGCATACGACAGATTATTAACTATGGCTACACCTTC.

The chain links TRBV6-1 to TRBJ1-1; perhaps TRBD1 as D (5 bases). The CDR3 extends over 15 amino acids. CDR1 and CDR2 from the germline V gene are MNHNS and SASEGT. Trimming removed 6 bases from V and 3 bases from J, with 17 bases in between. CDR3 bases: TGTGCCAGCAGGCAGGGCCCGCCAAAGGACACTGAAGCTTTCTTT. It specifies CASRQGPPKDTEAFF.

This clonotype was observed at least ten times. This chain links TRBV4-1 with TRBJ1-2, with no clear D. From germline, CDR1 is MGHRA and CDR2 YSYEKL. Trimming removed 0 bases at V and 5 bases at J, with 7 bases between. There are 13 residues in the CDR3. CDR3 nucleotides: TGCGCCAGCAGCCAAGATCGGCAATATGGCTACACCTTC. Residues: CASSQDRQYGYTF.

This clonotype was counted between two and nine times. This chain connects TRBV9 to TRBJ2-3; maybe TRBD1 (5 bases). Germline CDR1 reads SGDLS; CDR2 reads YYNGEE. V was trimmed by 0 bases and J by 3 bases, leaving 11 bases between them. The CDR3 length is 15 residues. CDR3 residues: CASSVETGSTDTQYF. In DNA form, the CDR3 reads TGTGCCAGCAGCGTAGAAACAGGCTCTACAGATACGCAGTATTTT.

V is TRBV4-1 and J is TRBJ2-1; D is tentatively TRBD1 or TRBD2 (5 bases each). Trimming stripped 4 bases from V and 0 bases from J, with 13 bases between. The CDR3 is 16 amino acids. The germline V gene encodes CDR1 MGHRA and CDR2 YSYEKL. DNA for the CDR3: TGCGCCAGCAGCCTTCGGGACGGAAGCTCCTACAATGAGCAGTTCTTC. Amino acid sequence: CASSLRDGSSYNEQFF.

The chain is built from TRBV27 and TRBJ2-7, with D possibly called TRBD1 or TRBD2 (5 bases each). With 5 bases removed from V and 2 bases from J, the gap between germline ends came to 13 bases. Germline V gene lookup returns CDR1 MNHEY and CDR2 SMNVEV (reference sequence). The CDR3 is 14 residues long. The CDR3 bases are TGTGCCAGCAGTGGGGACCTCAGGGCCTACGAGCAGTACTTC. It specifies CASSGDLRAYEQYF.

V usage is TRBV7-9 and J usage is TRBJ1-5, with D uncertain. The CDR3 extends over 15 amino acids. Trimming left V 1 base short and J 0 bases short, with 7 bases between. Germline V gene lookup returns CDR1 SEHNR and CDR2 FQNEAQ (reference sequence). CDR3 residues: CASSLGSYSNQPQHF. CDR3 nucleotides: TGTGCCAGCAGCTTAGGGAGCTATAGCAATCAGCCCCAGCATTTT.

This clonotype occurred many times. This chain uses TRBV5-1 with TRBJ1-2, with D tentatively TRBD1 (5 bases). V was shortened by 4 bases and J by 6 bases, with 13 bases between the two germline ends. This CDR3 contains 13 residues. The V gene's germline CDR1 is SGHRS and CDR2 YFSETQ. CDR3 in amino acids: CASSPGGVDGYTF. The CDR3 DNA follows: TGCGCCAGCAGCCCTGGAGGGGTGGATGGCTACACCTTC.

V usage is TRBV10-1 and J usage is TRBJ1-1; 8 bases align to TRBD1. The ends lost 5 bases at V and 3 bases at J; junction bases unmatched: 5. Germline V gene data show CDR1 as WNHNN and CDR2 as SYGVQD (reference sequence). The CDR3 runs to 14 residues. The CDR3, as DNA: TGCGCCAGCAGTTCTGACAGGGGCTACACTGAAGCTTTCTTT. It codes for CASSSDRGYTEAFF.

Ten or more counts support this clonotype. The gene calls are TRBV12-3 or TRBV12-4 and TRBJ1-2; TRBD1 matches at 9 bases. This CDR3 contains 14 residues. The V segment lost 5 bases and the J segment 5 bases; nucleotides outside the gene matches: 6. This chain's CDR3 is CASSRTGAGYGYTF. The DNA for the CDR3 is TGTGCCAGCAGTAGGACAGGGGCAGGGTATGGCTACACCTTC.

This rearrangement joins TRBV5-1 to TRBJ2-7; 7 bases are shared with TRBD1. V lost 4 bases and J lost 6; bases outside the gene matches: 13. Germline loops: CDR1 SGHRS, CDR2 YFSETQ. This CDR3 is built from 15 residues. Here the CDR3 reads CASSPTFDRAGEQYF. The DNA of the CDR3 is TGCGCCAGCAGCCCTACCTTCGACAGGGCTGGCGAGCAGTACTTC. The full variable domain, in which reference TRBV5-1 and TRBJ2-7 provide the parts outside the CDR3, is KAGVTQTPRYLIKTRGQQVTLSCSPISGHRSVSWYQQTPGQGLQFLFEYFSETQRNKGNFPGRFSGRQFSNSRSEMNVSTLELGDSALYLCASSPTFDRAGEQYFGPGTRLTVT.

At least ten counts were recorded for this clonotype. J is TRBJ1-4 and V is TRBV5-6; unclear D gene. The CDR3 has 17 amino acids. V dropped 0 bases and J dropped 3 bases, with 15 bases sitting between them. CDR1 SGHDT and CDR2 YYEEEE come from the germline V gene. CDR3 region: CASSLADGRWSNEKLFF. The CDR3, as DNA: TGTGCCAGCAGCTTGGCGGACGGCCGATGGTCTAATGAAAAACTGTTTTTT. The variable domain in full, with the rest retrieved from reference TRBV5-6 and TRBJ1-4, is DAGVTQSPTHLIKTRGQQVTLRCSPKSGHDTVSWYQQALGQGPQFIFQYYEEEERQRGNFPDRFSGHQFPNYSSELNVNALLLGDSALYLCASSLADGRWSNEKLFFGSGTQLSVL.

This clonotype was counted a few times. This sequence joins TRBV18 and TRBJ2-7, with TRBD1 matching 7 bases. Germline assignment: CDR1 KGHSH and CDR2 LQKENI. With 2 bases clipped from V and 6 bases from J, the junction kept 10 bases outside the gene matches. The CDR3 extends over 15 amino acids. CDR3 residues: CASSPVTGKHGEQYF. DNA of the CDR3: TGTGCCAGCTCACCAGTGACAGGGAAGCACGGCGAGCAGTACTTC.

The DNA for the CDR3 is TGCGCCAGCAGTGATGGCGGAAACACAGATACGCAGTATTTT. It yields the protein CASSDGGNTDTQYF. The chain has TRBV10-2 and TRBJ2-3; no reliable D call. Trimming shortened V by 3 bases and J by 2 bases, and 9 bases separated the two germline ends. Germline-derived CDR1 and CDR2 are WSHSY and SAAADI. This CDR3 is 14 amino acids long.

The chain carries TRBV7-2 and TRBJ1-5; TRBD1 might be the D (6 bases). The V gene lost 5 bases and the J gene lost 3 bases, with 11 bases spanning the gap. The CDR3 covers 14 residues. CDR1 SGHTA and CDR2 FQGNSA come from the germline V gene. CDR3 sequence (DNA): TGTGCCAGCAGCACAGGGTACGACAATCAGCCCCAGCATTTT. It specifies CASSTGYDNQPQHF.

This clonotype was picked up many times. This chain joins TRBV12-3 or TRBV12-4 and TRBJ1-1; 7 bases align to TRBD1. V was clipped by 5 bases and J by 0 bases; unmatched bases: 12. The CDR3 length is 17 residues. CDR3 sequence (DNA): TGTGCCAGCAGTCCATGGGACAGAGGACACATGAACACTGAAGCTTTCTTT. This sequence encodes CASSPWDRGHMNTEAFF.

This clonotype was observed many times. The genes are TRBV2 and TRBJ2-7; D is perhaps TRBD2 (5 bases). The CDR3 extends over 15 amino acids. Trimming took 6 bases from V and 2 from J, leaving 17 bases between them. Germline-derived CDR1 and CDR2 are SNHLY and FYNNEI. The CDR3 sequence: CASRDDRTDTYEQYF. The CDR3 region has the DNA TGTGCCAGCAGAGATGACCGGACTGACACCTACGAGCAGTACTTC.

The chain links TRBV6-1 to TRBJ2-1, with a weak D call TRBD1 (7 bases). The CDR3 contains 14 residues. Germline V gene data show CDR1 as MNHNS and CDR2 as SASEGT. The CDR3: CAVDGDSGPNEQFF. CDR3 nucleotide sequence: TGTGCGGTAGACGGGGACAGCGGGCCTAATGAGCAGTTCTTC.

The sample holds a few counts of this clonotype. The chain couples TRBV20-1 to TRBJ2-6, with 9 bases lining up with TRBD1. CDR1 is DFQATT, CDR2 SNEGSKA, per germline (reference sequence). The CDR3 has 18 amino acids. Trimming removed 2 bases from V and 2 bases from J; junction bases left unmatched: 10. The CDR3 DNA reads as TGCAGTGCTAGACCGACGATGGGACAGGGAACTGGGGCCAACGTCCTGACTTTC. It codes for CSARPTMGQGTGANVLTF.

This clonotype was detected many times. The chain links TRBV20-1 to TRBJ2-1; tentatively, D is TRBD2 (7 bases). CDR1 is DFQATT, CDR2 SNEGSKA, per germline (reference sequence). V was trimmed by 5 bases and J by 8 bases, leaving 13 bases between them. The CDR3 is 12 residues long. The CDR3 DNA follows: TGCAGTGCTCGTGGGGGGGGCTATGAGCAGTTCTTC. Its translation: CSARGGGYEQFF.

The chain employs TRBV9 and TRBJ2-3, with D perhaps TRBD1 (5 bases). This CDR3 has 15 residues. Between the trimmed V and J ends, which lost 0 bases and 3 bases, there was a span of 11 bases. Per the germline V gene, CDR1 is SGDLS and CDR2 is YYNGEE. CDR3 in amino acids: CASSVGGRWTDTQYF. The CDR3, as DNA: TGTGCCAGCAGCGTAGGGGGCAGGTGGACAGATACGCAGTATTTT.

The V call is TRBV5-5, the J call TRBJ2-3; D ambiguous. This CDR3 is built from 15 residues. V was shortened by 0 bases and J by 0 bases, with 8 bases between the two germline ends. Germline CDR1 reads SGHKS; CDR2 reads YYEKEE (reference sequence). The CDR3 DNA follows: TGTGCCAGCAGCTTGGATCCGGCTAGCACAGATACGCAGTATTTT. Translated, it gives CASSLDPASTDTQYF.

In DNA, the CDR3 is TGTGCCAGCAGCTTAAAGGGGGAATCGGCTTTCTTT. This gives the protein CASSLKGESAFF. The chain uses TRBV7-6 and TRBJ1-1; D is possibly TRBD1 (6 bases). The CDR3 is 12 residues long. Germline V lookup: CDR1 SGHVS, CDR2 FNYEAQ. Trimming removed 2 bases from V and 11 bases from J, with 12 bases in between.

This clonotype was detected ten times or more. The CDR3 is CASSLKGLAGGTDTQYF. The CDR3 nucleotides read TGTGCCAGCAGCTTAAAGGGACTAGCGGGGGGGACAGATACGCAGTATTTT. The chain combines TRBV7-8 with TRBJ2-3; 16 nucleotides match TRBD2. CDR3 size: 17 residues. Germline assignment: CDR1 SGHVS and CDR2 FQNEAQ. The J segment lost 3 bases and the V segment lost 2 bases, leaving 2 bases of the junction unmatched.

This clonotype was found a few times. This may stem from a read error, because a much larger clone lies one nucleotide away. CDR3 nucleotide sequence: TGTGCCGGCAGCTTAGATCTCCGTACAGATACGCAGTATTTT. Protein: CAGSLDLRTDTQYF. V usage is TRBV11-2 and J usage is TRBJ2-3; unclear D gene. The CDR3 runs to 14 residues. Germline V gives CDR1 SGHAT, CDR2 FQNNGV.